The T cell receptor (beta chain) described here comes from a study of identical twins. General study points: Models predicted less out-of-frame TCR alpha sharing in monozygotic twins than was found. Less excess twin sharing appeared in beta out-of-frame sequences.

With regard to this clonotype: Antigen unknown.

The CDR3 runs to 16 residues. Germline assignment: CDR1 SGHVS and CDR2 FQNEAQ. Trimming left V 1 base short and J 4 bases short, with 16 bases between. Each CDR3 protein is one row after TCRdb ran MiXCR on the 5' RACE reads. The sample shows about 720,000 distinct CDR3 sequences, less than 10% of them seen only once. The same data also contributed to another study, on yellow fever vaccine responses in identical twins.

The gene calls are TRBV7-8 and TRBJ1-1; a possible D gene is TRBD1 (5 bases). The TCR sequence derives from a woman between 18 and 30 years old in good health. Sequencing was carried out using PBMCs. CDR3 amino acids: CASSLVGGSIGTEAFF. The CDR3 region has the DNA TGTGCCAGCAGCTTAGTCGGGGGATCAATCGGCACTGAAGCTTTCTTT.